Below, 17 T cell receptor beta chains from the same sample are listed, as sequenced in a study of Ad26.COV2.S vaccination and SARS-CoV-2 variants. Specified treatment: roughly 19 received Ad26.COV2.S at low or high dose, single or two shots; 5 received placebo; per-sample allocation not given. Sampling was performed 63 days after the first vaccine or placebo injection. Using immunoSEQ multiplex PCR, the repertoire was profiled, and TCRdb retains in-frame clones only, with some absent. The table lists a few hundred thousand clones, around 90% of them singletons. The source material was peripheral blood, sampled in a trial of Ad26.COV2.S vaccine versus placebo. These receptors all stem from a person between 18 and 65 years old who received the Ad26.COV2.S COVID-19 vaccine or a placebo.

The chain joins TRBV6-5 to TRBJ1-5; 8 bases agree with TRBD1. This CDR3 spans 14 amino acids. The germline CDR1 and CDR2 sequences are MNHEY and SVGAGI. V gave up 5 bases and J gave up 6 bases; unmatched junction bases: 6. The CDR3 is CASSRDRGVQPQHF. The CDR3 DNA follows: TGTGCCAGCAGTCGAGACAGGGGTGTTCAGCCCCAGCATTTT.

This clone was seen a handful of times. The chain combines TRBV2 with TRBJ1-2; D is unclear. V lost 3 bases and J 4 bases, leaving 9 bases between the germline ends. The CDR3 totals 13 residues. CDR1 and CDR2 (germline): SNHLY, FYNNEI. The CDR3 DNA follows: TGTGCCAGCAGTGAGAGTACATCCTATGGCTACACCTTC. Protein product: CASSESTSYGYTF.

The rearrangement links TRBV3-1 (or the pseudogene TRBV3-2) to TRBJ1-2, with D perhaps matching TRBD1 (5 bases). Germline CDR1 reads LGHDT; CDR2 reads YNNKEL (reference sequence). Trimming removed 5 bases from V and 8 bases from J, with 15 bases in between. This CDR3 has 13 residues. The CDR3 sequence is CASSDHGAWGYTF. The CDR3, as DNA: TGTGCCAGCAGCGATCATGGGGCGTGGGGCTACACCTTC.

V is TRBV27 and J is TRBJ2-7, with 8 bases matching TRBD1. The trim removed 6 bases at V and 2 bases at J, leaving 3 bases unmatched. The CDR3 is 13 residues long. Germline V gives CDR1 MNHEY, CDR2 SMNVEV (reference sequence). CDR3 amino acids: CASSRTGTYEQYF. As DNA, the CDR3 is TGTGCCAGCAGCCGGACAGGGACCTACGAGCAGTACTTC.

J is TRBJ2-1 and V is TRBV5-1, with D unresolved. CDR1 SGHRS and CDR2 YFSETQ come from the germline V gene. The CDR3 loop spans 16 amino acids. Trimming left V 5 bases short and J 0 bases short, with 15 bases between. DNA for the CDR3: TGCGCCAGCAGAGAACCGGGCCCTAGCTCCTACAATGAGCAGTTCTTC. Translating gives CASREPGPSSYNEQFF.

CDR3 sequence reads: CASSATGVGNEQFF. CDR3 sequence (DNA): TGCGCCAGCAGCGCCACAGGGGTGGGCAATGAGCAGTTCTTC. V gene TRBV5-1 combines with J gene TRBJ2-1; 7 bases match TRBD1. V was clipped by 4 bases and J by 6 bases; unmatched bases: 7. CDR1 SGHRS and CDR2 YFSETQ come from the germline V gene. The CDR3 runs 14 residues.

This clone was detected a few times. The chain is built from TRBV19 and TRBJ1-5; 10 bases align to TRBD1. With V trimmed by 1 base and J by 4 bases, 4 bases remained unmatched. The CDR3 is 16 amino acids. Germline CDR1 LNHDA, CDR2 SQIVND (reference sequence). CDR3 residues: CASSIGPDRGNQPQHF. The CDR3, as DNA: TGTGCCAGTAGTATAGGCCCGGACAGGGGGAATCAGCCCCAGCATTTT.

This chain links TRBV4-3 with TRBJ2-3; D uncertain. The V end was cut by 4 bases, the J end by 5 bases, with 10 bases between. In germline, CDR1 is LGHNA, CDR2 YSLEER. The CDR3 length is 13 residues. The CDR3 bases are TGCGCCAGCAGCCCTTCATCAGGAGATACGCAGTATTTT. Its protein product is CASSPSSGDTQYF.

J is TRBJ1-1 and V is TRBV5-1, with D possibly matching TRBD1 (6 bases). With 5 bases removed from V and 0 bases from J, the gap between germline ends came to 14 bases. This CDR3 region has 15 residues. CDR1 and CDR2 from the germline V gene are SGHRS and YFSETQ. The CDR3 DNA reads TGCGCCAGCAGGGACAGCGAATTCCTGAACACTGAAGCTTTCTTT. Encoded protein: CASRDSEFLNTEAFF.

CDR3 loop: CASSQGQYNQPQHF. The DNA of the CDR3 is TGCGCCAGCAGCCAAGGGCAGTACAATCAGCCCCAGCATTTT. The V and J genes are TRBV4-1 and TRBJ1-5; the D is unclear. Germline V lookup: CDR1 MGHRA, CDR2 YSYEKL. V was clipped by 1 base and J by 3 bases, with 7 bases between them. This CDR3 comprises 14 residues.

This chain connects TRBV5-4 to TRBJ1-6, with 8 bases lining up with TRBD1. The CDR3 has 15 residues. Germline lookup yields CDR1 SGHNT and CDR2 YYREEE (reference sequence). V lost 2 bases and J lost 7; bases outside the gene matches: 5. CDR3 DNA: TGTGCCAGCAGCTTTGGACAGGGTGGAAATTCACCCCTCCACTTT. This sequence encodes CASSFGQGGNSPLHF.

The J gene is TRBJ2-7, the V gene TRBV2; D unclear. The CDR3 is 12 amino acids. Germline CDR1 is SNHLY and CDR2 is FYNNEI. Trimming left V 3 bases short and J 2 bases short, with 5 bases between. CDR3 nucleotide sequence: TGTGCCAGCAGTGACCGAACCTACGAGCAGTACTTC. Translated, it gives CASSDRTYEQYF.

The chain recombines TRBV7-8 with TRBJ1-5; 10 bases line up with TRBD1. The CDR3 is made up of 16 amino acids. Germline V CDR1 and CDR2: SGHVS, FQNEAQ. J gave up 3 bases and V 4 bases, and 6 bases lay outside the gene matches. The CDR3 reads CASSSRDRGINQPQHF. Written as DNA, the CDR3 is TGTGCCAGCAGCTCCCGGGACAGGGGTATCAATCAGCCCCAGCATTTT.

The chain recombines TRBV6-4 with TRBJ1-2, with 9 bases fitting TRBD1. V shed 6 bases and J 3 bases; nucleotides not matched to a gene: 8. The germline gives CDR1 MRHNA, CDR2 SNTAGT. The CDR3 has 15 residues. The CDR3 is CASSQATGGYYGYTF. The DNA of the CDR3 is TGTGCCAGCAGCCAAGCTACAGGGGGCTACTATGGCTACACCTTC.

The chain recombines TRBV4-2 with TRBJ1-2, with 10 bases lining up with TRBD1. With 4 bases clipped from V and 1 base from J, the junction kept 6 bases outside the gene matches. Germline V lookup: CDR1 LGHNA, CDR2 YNFKEQ. The length of the CDR3 is 16 residues. The CDR3: CASSPDRGRVNYGYTF. CDR3 in DNA: TGTGCCAGCAGCCCTGACAGGGGGCGCGTTAACTATGGCTACACCTTC.

The rearrangement uses TRBV18 and TRBJ1-3, with TRBD1 matching 7 bases. The CDR3 sequence is 16 residues long. Germline assignment: CDR1 KGHSH and CDR2 LQKENI. J lost 1 base, V lost 5 bases, and 8 bases had no gene match. CDR3 nucleotide sequence: TGTGCCAGCTCAAGCGGACAGGCAACTTCTGGAAACACCATATATTTT. As protein: CASSSGQATSGNTIYF.

The chain joins TRBV4-2 to TRBJ1-5; D is unresolved. Germline assignment: CDR1 LGHNA and CDR2 YNFKEQ. The CDR3 length is 14 residues. V gave up 1 base and J gave up 3 bases, with 7 bases separating them. The CDR3 region is CASSQAQANQPQHF. Written as DNA, the CDR3 is TGTGCCAGCAGCCAAGCCCAGGCCAATCAGCCCCAGCATTTT.